These 10 T cell receptor beta chains originate from one sample sequenced in a study of molecular identifiers for immune sequencing clone quantification. TCRdb used MiXCR to reprocess the PCR reads, holding one entry per CDR3 protein. The table lists 80,000 to 100,000 distinct CDR3 sequences, less than 25% of them singletons. The sample comprised naive CD8+ T cells from blood, with Jurkat cell RNA spiked in. Subset of the sample: FACS-sorted CD8+CD4-CCR7+CD45RA+ naive T cells. These receptors were obtained from a human donor in good health. Some libraries in this study had Jurkat cell RNA spiked in.

On this clonotype itself: Being one base from a much bigger clone, this may be a read error. The chain combines TRBV29-1 with TRBJ2-3, with unresolved D. The CDR3 length is 14 residues. Trimming shortened V by 1 base and J by 6 bases, and 14 bases separated the two germline ends. Germline assignment: CDR1 SQVTM and CDR2 ANQGSEA. The CDR3 spells CSVEARDLRDTQYF. CDR3 in DNA: TGCAGCGTTGAAGCCCGCGATTTAAGGGATACGCAGTATTTT.

DNA for the CDR3: TGCGCCAGCAGCCAAGAATGGTCCCTAGCGGGAGTAGAAGATACGCAGTATTTT. Amino acids: CASSQEWSLAGVEDTQYF. The gene calls are TRBV4-3 and TRBJ2-3; TRBD2 matches 10 bases. CDR1 and CDR2 (germline): LGHNA, YSLEER. The V segment lost 0 bases and the J segment 5 bases; nucleotides outside the gene matches: 11. This CDR3 has 18 residues.

The chain joins TRBV7-2 to TRBJ1-2, with 9 bases identical to TRBD1. CDR1 is SGHTA and CDR2 is FQGNSA in the germline V gene. There are 15 residues in the CDR3. V trimming: 5 bases; J trimming: 7 bases; junction bases outside the gene matches: 11. The CDR3 is CASSPLLQGALGYTF. The CDR3 nucleotides are TGTGCCAGCAGCCCATTACTACAGGGGGCGCTTGGCTACACCTTC.

This clonotype was counted at least ten times. This sequence joins TRBV19 and TRBJ2-3, with 8 bases lining up with TRBD2. V lost 3 bases and J lost 5; bases outside the gene matches: 7. The CDR3 runs 15 residues. The V gene's germline CDR1 is LNHDA and CDR2 SQIVND (reference sequence). In DNA, the CDR3 is TGTGCCAGTAGTATTTCGGGAGGGCCTAGAGATACGCAGTATTTT. Translating it yields CASSISGGPRDTQYF. The full variable domain, its missing parts supplied by reference TRBV19 and TRBJ2-3, is DGGITQSPKYLFRKEGQNVTLSCEQNLNHDAMYWYRQDPGQGLRLIYYSQIVNDFQKGDIAEGYSVSREKKESFPLTVTSAQKNPTAFYLCASSISGGPRDTQYFGPGTRLTVL.

Note on this clonotype: A much larger clone sits a single nucleotide away, making a read error possible. The chain joins TRBV9 to TRBJ2-3; 9 bases are shared with TRBD2. CDR1 is SGDLS and CDR2 is YYNGEE in the germline V gene. The CDR3 loop spans 16 amino acids. This CDR3 is CARSDTLAGESDTQYF. The CDR3 bases are TGTGCCAGGAGCGATACTTTAGCGGGAGAGTCAGATACGCAGTATTTT.

This clonotype was detected many times. V and J are TRBV5-4 and TRBJ2-7; 12 nucleotides match TRBD1. The germline V gene encodes CDR1 SGHNT and CDR2 YYREEE (reference sequence). This CDR3 spans 15 amino acids. V lost 0 bases to trimming and J lost 5 bases; unmatched junction nucleotides: 3. The CDR3 region is CASSLVGQGAHEQYF. The DNA of the CDR3 is TGTGCCAGCAGCTTGGTGGGACAGGGGGCCCACGAGCAGTACTTC.

This clonotype has a count of ten or more. The rearrangement links TRBV14 to TRBJ2-6, with 8 bases identical to TRBD1. The CDR3 totals 18 residues. The V and J ends lost 5 bases and 1 base, in that order; junction bases with no gene match: 10. Germline assignment: CDR1 SGHDN and CDR2 FVKESK. The CDR3 reads CASSLPDRVASGANVLTF. The CDR3 DNA reads as TGTGCCAGCAGCTTACCGGACAGGGTAGCATCTGGGGCCAACGTCCTGACTTTC.

Ten or more counts support this clonotype. V is TRBV13 and J is TRBJ1-1; 7 nucleotides agree with TRBD1. J was trimmed by 4 bases and V by 7 bases; bases with no gene match: 9. Germline lookup yields CDR1 PRHDT and CDR2 FYEKMQ (reference sequence). This CDR3 is built from 14 residues. The CDR3 sequence: CASTQGGGVTEAFF. The DNA of the CDR3 is TGTGCCAGCACCCAGGGGGGAGGTGTCACTGAAGCTTTCTTT.

This clonotype was seen repeatedly, ten times or more. One end of the junction is discordant with germline, which a read error may explain. The chain couples TRBV5-1 to TRBJ2-3; no definite D call. This CDR3 region has 14 residues. Germline values: CDR1 SGHRS, CDR2 YFSETQ. The CDR3 DNA follows: TGTGCCAGCAGTTTGGACGGGAGCACAGATACGCAGTATTTT. It codes for CASSLDGSTDTQYF.

This clonotype was seen repeatedly, ten times or more. The chain is built from TRBV29-1 and TRBJ1-2; D ambiguous. The ends were cut back, 0 bases at V and 5 bases at J, with 13 bases in the middle. Germline CDR1 reads SQVTM; CDR2 reads ANQGSEA. The CDR3 has 14 residues. CDR3 in amino acids: CSVEEERSEYGYTF. The CDR3 nucleotides are TGCAGCGTTGAAGAAGAGCGGAGTGAATATGGCTACACCTTC.